The rows below give T cell receptor beta chains drawn from one sample of a study of graft-versus-host responses after intestinal transplantation. Using immunoSEQ multiplex PCR, the repertoire was profiled, and TCRdb retains in-frame clones only, with some absent. Seen here are 10,000 or so clones, roughly 29% observed once, and the top ten hold around 3%. The sequencing here drew on alloreactive CD4+ T cells from a mixed lymphocyte reaction culture, taken before intestinal transplant. Receptors originate from a human patient who received an intestinal transplant. Both conserved end residues are part of each CDR3. Each record gives: CDR3 protein, J gene, V gene, D gene. A D gene is named only where the DNA matches it firmly.

CASSYGAGGSEQYF TRBJ2-7 TRBV6-5 TRBD2
CASSPGGAQYF TRBJ2-7 TRBV27 .
CSAGQFYEQYF TRBJ2-7 TRBV29-1 .
CASSQVSGLGNTGELFF TRBJ2-2 TRBV4-1 TRBD2
CASSLAGGVDTEAFF TRBJ1-1 TRBV7-9 .
CASSYSGHQPQHF TRBJ1-5 TRBV6-5 .
CAWSVRTSRLNEQFF TRBJ2-1 TRBV30 .
CASSYSSGRGIDTQYF TRBJ2-3 TRBV6-5 TRBD2
CASSLSNRALSYGYTF TRBJ1-2 TRBV4-1 .
CASSEVSAKNIQYF TRBJ2-4 TRBV18 .
CASSSLTVSMDEQFF TRBJ2-1 TRBV27 .
CASSLYPLVSNEQFF TRBJ2-1 TRBV27 .
CASSHGTPYEQYF TRBJ2-7 TRBV19 .
CATSRDLGASGGLQFF TRBJ2-1 TRBV15 TRBD2
CAWSGPSGYYEQYF TRBJ2-7 TRBV30 TRBD2
CASSLFGPFEGYTF TRBJ1-2 TRBV6-5 .
CASSEATLNYGYTF TRBJ1-2 TRBV2 .
CASSPGGSYEQYF TRBJ2-7 TRBV13 TRBD2
CASSMVPYEQYF TRBJ2-7 TRBV19 .
CASSLPIGVTAGELFF TRBJ2-2 TRBV4-1 .
CASSAETGGSYEQYF TRBJ2-7 TRBV27 TRBD1
CASSGTRPGGEQFF TRBJ2-1 TRBV7-2 TRBD2
CASSYSPGDRGQPQHF TRBJ1-5 TRBV6-6 .
CASSIGLRPGGAFF TRBJ1-1 TRBV19 .
CASSIDVWFSGANVLTF TRBJ2-6 TRBV19 .
CATSMGRETYEQYF TRBJ2-7 TRBV15 .
CACRNRQGGTEAFF TRBJ1-1 TRBV30 TRBD1
CASSVGPSGGYEQYF TRBJ2-7 TRBV9 TRBD2
CASSLEVNTGELFF TRBJ2-2 TRBV7-6 .
CASSLLSGWGSTDTQYF TRBJ2-3 TRBV5-1 .
CASSLVLDDRGSYGYTF TRBJ1-2 TRBV5-6 TRBD1
CASSPNPGGIIEAFF TRBJ1-1 TRBV7-6 .
CASSLSQAASYEQYF TRBJ2-7 TRBV27 .
CSGGGGYEQYF . TRBV29-1 TRBD2
CASRGTLNYEQYF TRBJ2-7 TRBV6-1 .
CATHGGQAISRNLNQPQHF TRBJ1-5 TRBV19 .
CASSQDGGGTLGEQYF TRBJ2-7 TRBV4-2 TRBD2
CASSWGRGTEAFF TRBJ1-1 TRBV5-1 .
CASRRGLATTKRANVLTF TRBJ2-6 TRBV21-1 .
CASREPGGFHGYTF TRBJ1-2 TRBV6-1 .
CSAGWGQGTEAFF TRBJ1-1 TRBV29-1 TRBD1
CASSLSFPYEQYF TRBJ2-7 TRBV11-3 .
CASSSTLFGGETQYF TRBJ2-5 TRBV10-2 .
CASSILGGANTEAFF TRBJ1-1 TRBV19 .
CASSIRLRRTGGGGNQPQHF TRBJ1-5 TRBV19 TRBD1
CASSPLAGGPGNEQFF TRBJ2-1 TRBV14 TRBD2
CASSLDSTDTQYF TRBJ2-3 TRBV7-7 .
CASSAASEQFF TRBJ2-1 TRBV5-4 .
CASSLDVYNEQFF TRBJ2-1 TRBV27 .
CASSYRRATDTQYF TRBJ2-3 TRBV6-6 .
CASSFSGRNEQFF TRBJ2-1 TRBV7-8 TRBD2
CAWSPPEAGYTEAFF TRBJ1-1 TRBV30 .
CASSLNRGLTEAFF TRBJ1-1 TRBV5-1 TRBD1